This T cell receptor (beta chain) was sequenced in a study of blood T cell repertoires in COVID-19 (dated by TCRdb to 2019 to 2021). Context from the whole study: Samples from collaborators originated in the United States, Italy and Spain and spanned both the acute and convalescent phases of COVID-19. The prospective study material was composed of cDNA or gDNA derived from T cells, B-cell-depleted T cells, or PBMCs. The dataset comprised deeply sampled blood TCRbeta repertoires from subjects exposed to, actively infected with, or recovered from COVID-19. A freely available public database, intended as a resource for researchers studying the immune response to SARS-CoV-2, is where the repertoires were released. The samples were drawn from two sources: the first 160 participants of the ongoing ImmuneRACE study, and 950 to 1,500 subjects contributed by 6 global collaborators. The sample metadata nearly always contained a de-identified subject ID, COVID-19 status, age in years and sex. Where available, HLA class I and class II types were obtained from metadata supplied by the sample provider rather than from assay-based typing. Overall study results and their limits: The amount of clinical and demographic metadata varied by source and participant and was provided uncurated.

The CDR3 has 13 amino acids, counting the end cysteine and phenylalanine. Only the CDR3 DNA stays, 39 bases, in frame from base 1. As encoded in the germline V gene, CDR1 is SQVTM while CDR2 is ANQGSEA. Trimmed from V: 3 bases; trimmed from J: 11 bases; junction bases lacking a gene match: 8. TCRbeta CDR3 regions were amplified from genomic DNA using the immunoSEQ Assay, a bias-controlled multiplex PCR. The original pipeline was this. The number of nucleated cells in each sample was estimated by amplification of reference gene primers within the assay. To quantify the absolute abundance of each unique TCRbeta CDR3 rearrangement, sequence reads were collapsed and filtered. For each sample, productive Simpson clonality was calculated as the square root of Simpson's diversity index over productive rearrangements. This is the immuneACCESS table as TCRdb keeps it, with only in-frame sequences that have V and J called. A part of the clones is gone; compared with another copy, unresolved V genes explain less than half, and the rest is unexplained. V and J calls and clone size are as listed in that table; D and trimming were resolved from the DNA. This sample has roughly 140,000 clones in its table, and approximately 86% of those were observed once. Of the sample, around 5% is held by the ten largest clones.

Whole blood was collected in K2EDTA tubes by collaborating institutions according to the institutions' own protocols. For TCRbeta analysis, collaborators shipped samples in one of three forms: frozen whole blood, isolated PBMCs, or DNA extracted from either of those sample types. In the case of this clone: There is no known antigen for this receptor. No much larger clonotype is one base removed from it; base qualities were not supplied.

The TCR was taken from a human donor in a cohort sampled during active COVID-19. The material sequenced was peripheral blood. Recombination connected TRBV29-1 to TRBJ1-1; 11 central bases correspond to TRBD1. The bases read TGCAGCGTTGACGAGGGACAGGGGGTGAGTGCTTTCTTT. Its translation reads: CSVDEGQGVSAFF.